These T cell receptor beta chains were read from a single sample in a study of T-cell reconstitution after alpha-beta-depleted transplantation in children. TCRdb reanalysed the PCR reads using MiXCR and keeps one entry per CDR3 protein. The sample includes about 70,000 distinct CDR3 sequences, roughly 11% of them seen just once. The sample in question was PBMCs, obtained before TCRalphabeta/CD19-depleted stem cell transplant. These receptors were taken from a boy between 10 and 17 years old with acute myeloid leukemia, due to receive a stem cell transplant. Both conserved end residues are part of each CDR3. A D gene is named only where the DNA matches it firmly. Some rows have no size entry. The others give once, few or many, or a class for an expanded clone.

v_gene	j_gene	abundance	d_gene	CDR3aa
TRBV20-1	TRBJ2-3	many	-	CSAREPRDFLADTQYF
TRBV5-1	TRBJ2-3	many	-	CASSLGTPTDTQYF
TRBV12-3/TRBV12-4	TRBJ1-5	many	-	CASSLDPDSNQPQHF
TRBV4-1	TRBJ1-1	many	-	CASSQGGVEAFF
TRBV5-4	TRBJ1-2	few	TRBD1	CASSLGGTDYGYTF
TRBV11-2	TRBJ2-1	many	TRBD1	CASSYYRTGAFSYNEQFF
TRBV12-3/TRBV12-4	TRBJ2-7	many	TRBD1	CASRQGTGGSYEQYF
TRBV4-3	TRBJ1-2	few	TRBD1	CASSQDAGQDLYGYTF
TRBV11-2	TRBJ1-2	-	-	CASSLRDITYGYTF
TRBV6-2/TRBV6-3	TRBJ2-3	many	TRBD2	CASSFPGLAGGSDTQYF
TRBV6-5	TRBJ1-1	-	-	CASSYAGRLMNTEAFF
TRBV7-2	TRBJ2-1	many	-	CASSLAFRNEQFF
TRBV3-1	TRBJ2-1	few	TRBD2	CASTTGLAGVLHNEQFF
TRBV29-1	TRBJ1-2	many	TRBD1	CSVSNPTRDRGFGYTF
TRBV7-9	TRBJ1-2	many	TRBD1	CASRSQGAPNYGYTF
TRBV4-2	TRBJ1-5	many	TRBD1	CASSLGQGYQPQHF
TRBV5-1	TRBJ2-7	many	TRBD2	CASSAAMRLAGVSYEQYF
TRBV28	TRBJ1-2	many	-	CAISPGYGYTF
TRBV2	TRBJ2-6	few	TRBD1	CASSGPTGGVSSGANVLTF
TRBV4-2	TRBJ2-7	many	-	CASSQAPRIDEQYF
TRBV11-2	TRBJ2-3	many	TRBD2	CASSLEGLAGVDTQYF
TRBV19	TRBJ2-4	-	TRBD2	CASSSPGTSGSRTLAKNIQYF
TRBV5-6	TRBJ2-1	many	TRBD2	CASTSRTSEQFF
TRBV9	TRBJ2-4	many	-	CASSVGLANIQYF
TRBV25-1	TRBJ1-6	many	-	CASSVFGLDNSPLHF
TRBV15	TRBJ2-3	many	-	CATRRGLATDTQYF
TRBV25-1	TRBJ2-1	few	TRBD2	CASSGAGWVNEQFF
TRBV7-2	TRBJ1-1	-	TRBD1	CASSSRSGQRTEAFF
TRBV9	TRBJ2-1	many	TRBD2	CASSGHGRADNEQFF
TRBV6-5	TRBJ1-4	few	TRBD1	CASSYAGTGKKLFF